The 14 T cell receptor beta chains given below trace back to one sample, sequenced in a study of blood T cell repertoires in COVID-19. Repertoires were generated with immunoSEQ multiplex PCR, while TCRdb's copy carries only in-frame clones and drops some. The sample shows about 210,000 clones, around nine tenths of them seen only once. Sequencing was done on a sample of peripheral blood. Receptor source: a woman in her 40s with acute or convalescent COVID-19.

This clone occurred once. The chain carries TRBV2 and TRBJ2-5, with D maybe TRBD2 (7 bases). V was cut by 4 bases and J by 0 bases, with 12 bases left in between. This CDR3 region has 15 residues. The germline CDR1 and CDR2 sequences are SNHLY and FYNNEI. This CDR3 reads CASSVGGGNQETQYF. The CDR3 DNA reads TGTGCCAGCAGTGTAGGCGGGGGCAACCAAGAGACCCAGTACTTC.

This chain links TRBV2 with TRBJ2-5; 7 bases align to TRBD2. The CDR3 has 13 residues. Germline loops: CDR1 SNHLY, CDR2 FYNNEI. After removal of 3 bases from V and 7 bases from J, the junction contained 5 bases not matched to a gene. The CDR3 nucleotides read TGTGCCAGCAGTGATGGCAGGGAGGGGACCCAGTACTTC. It translates to CASSDGREGTQYF.

V gene TRBV6-5 combines with J gene TRBJ2-5; D is possibly TRBD1 (6 bases). V gave up 6 bases and J gave up 5 bases, with 19 bases separating them. Germline V gene sequence: CDR1 MNHEY, CDR2 SVGAGI. The CDR3 has 15 amino acids. In DNA, the CDR3 is TGTGCCAGCAGACCCAACTGGGGGACAAGGGAGACCCAGTACTTC. Protein product: CASRPNWGTRETQYF.

This clone has just a few counts. CDR3 sequence (DNA): TGTGCCAGCAGCTTTAGTTTCCGGGAGCGGAATTCACCCCTCCACTTT. Protein sequence: CASSFSFRERNSPLHF. The chain is built from TRBV11-2 and TRBJ1-6; D gene uncertain. Germline assignment: CDR1 SGHAT and CDR2 FQNNGV. Between the trimmed V and J ends, which lost 3 bases and 7 bases, there was a span of 16 bases. The CDR3 extends over 16 amino acids.

The sample holds a few counts of this clone. CDR3 sequence (DNA): TGTGCCAGCAGTGAGGTTGCGGGGGATCAGCCCCAGCATTTT. It yields the protein CASSEVAGDQPQHF. The chain has TRBV25-1 and TRBJ1-5; a weak D match, TRBD1 (5 bases). V was pared by 3 bases and J by 5 bases, with 11 bases between. This CDR3 is 14 amino acids long. Germline CDR1 is MGHDK and CDR2 is SYGVNS.

This chain joins TRBV5-1 and TRBJ1-1; D is perhaps TRBD1 (6 bases). Trimming took 5 bases from V and 1 from J, leaving 21 bases between them. Germline V gene data show CDR1 as SGHRS and CDR2 as YFSETQ. This CDR3 is 17 amino acids long. The CDR3 loop is CASSPFGGPPTNTEAFF. The CDR3 nucleotides read TGCGCCAGCAGTCCATTCGGGGGGCCTCCGACGAACACTGAAGCTTTCTTT.

The chain combines TRBV10-1 with TRBJ2-1, with 7 nucleotides matching TRBD2. With 3 bases clipped from V and 6 bases from J, the junction kept 5 bases outside the gene matches. Germline lookup yields CDR1 WNHNN and CDR2 SYGVQD (reference sequence). The CDR3 length is 14 residues. CDR3 sequence (DNA): TGCGCCAGCAGTGACCCGGGGGGTCCCAATGAGCAGTTCTTC. Translation gives CASSDPGGPNEQFF.

This clone appeared a few times. V is TRBV4-1 and J is TRBJ2-1; 9 positions agree with TRBD2. There are 17 residues in the CDR3. CDR1 is MGHRA and CDR2 is YSYEKL in the germline V gene. The V and J ends lost 0 bases and 9 bases, in that order; junction bases with no gene match: 12. CDR3 nucleotide sequence: TGCGCCAGCAGCCAAGATCGAGGGCGGGGGGGCCAGGGTGAGCAGTTCTTC. Translating gives CASSQDRGRGGQGEQFF.

The rearrangement links TRBV6-5 to TRBJ2-2; D is unclear. The CDR3 runs to 15 residues. The V gene's germline CDR1 is MNHEY and CDR2 SVGAGI. The V end was cut by 0 bases, the J end by 1 base, with 6 bases between. The CDR3 bases are TGTGCCAGCAGTTACTCGGCGGAGAACACCGGGGAGCTGTTTTTT. Protein sequence: CASSYSAENTGELFF.

The chain links TRBV7-3 to TRBJ2-5; D is ambiguous. CDR3 length equals 15 residues. The V end lost 5 bases, the J end lost 5 bases, and 18 bases lay between the germline ends. Germline values: CDR1 SGHTA, CDR2 FQGTGA. CDR3: CASSHASGIGETQYF. CDR3 DNA: TGTGCCAGCAGCCATGCTTCGGGTATCGGGGAGACCCAGTACTTC.

The gene calls are TRBV5-1 and TRBJ1-4, with 9 bases matching TRBD1. This CDR3 spans 16 amino acids. Trimming took 3 bases from V and 2 from J; bases not matched to a gene: 5. CDR1 SGHRS and CDR2 YFSETQ come from the germline V gene. CDR3 loop: CASSSRTGVTNEKLFF. The CDR3 region has the DNA TGCGCCAGCAGCTCACGGACAGGGGTGACTAATGAAAAACTGTTTTTT. Full variable domain (remainder filled in from reference TRBV5-1 and TRBJ1-4): KAGVTQTPRYLIKTRGQQVTLSCSPISGHRSVSWYQQTPGQGLQFLFEYFSETQRNKGNFPGRFSGRQFSNSRSEMNVSTLELGDSALYLCASSSRTGVTNEKLFFGSGTQLSVL.

The rearrangement uses TRBV4-2 and TRBJ1-4; D remains ambiguous. Germline loops: CDR1 LGHNA, CDR2 YNFKEQ. The CDR3 contains 16 residues. With 0 bases removed from V and 7 bases from J, the gap between germline ends came to 15 bases. The CDR3 spells CASSQDSQTQVEKLFF. Here the CDR3 DNA reads TGTGCCAGCAGCCAAGATAGCCAGACTCAAGTTGAAAAACTGTTTTTT.

This chain uses TRBV24-1 with TRBJ2-3; D may be TRBD2 (5 bases). Germline CDR1 KGHDR, CDR2 SFDVKD. The V and J ends lost 5 bases and 0 bases respectively, with 20 bases between them. The CDR3 loop spans 18 amino acids. The CDR3 spells CATSGARTQGPSTDTQYF. The CDR3 region has the DNA TGTGCCACCAGTGGTGCAAGGACTCAAGGCCCTAGCACAGATACGCAGTATTTT.

The rearrangement uses TRBV6-1 and TRBJ1-5; D gene uncertain. CDR3 length equals 13 residues. Germline V lookup: CDR1 MNHNS, CDR2 SASEGT. Trimming removed 3 bases from V and 4 bases from J, with 7 bases in between. The CDR3 bases are TGTGCCAGCAGTGATGGGCCTAATCAGCCCCAGCATTTT. This sequence encodes CASSDGPNQPQHF.